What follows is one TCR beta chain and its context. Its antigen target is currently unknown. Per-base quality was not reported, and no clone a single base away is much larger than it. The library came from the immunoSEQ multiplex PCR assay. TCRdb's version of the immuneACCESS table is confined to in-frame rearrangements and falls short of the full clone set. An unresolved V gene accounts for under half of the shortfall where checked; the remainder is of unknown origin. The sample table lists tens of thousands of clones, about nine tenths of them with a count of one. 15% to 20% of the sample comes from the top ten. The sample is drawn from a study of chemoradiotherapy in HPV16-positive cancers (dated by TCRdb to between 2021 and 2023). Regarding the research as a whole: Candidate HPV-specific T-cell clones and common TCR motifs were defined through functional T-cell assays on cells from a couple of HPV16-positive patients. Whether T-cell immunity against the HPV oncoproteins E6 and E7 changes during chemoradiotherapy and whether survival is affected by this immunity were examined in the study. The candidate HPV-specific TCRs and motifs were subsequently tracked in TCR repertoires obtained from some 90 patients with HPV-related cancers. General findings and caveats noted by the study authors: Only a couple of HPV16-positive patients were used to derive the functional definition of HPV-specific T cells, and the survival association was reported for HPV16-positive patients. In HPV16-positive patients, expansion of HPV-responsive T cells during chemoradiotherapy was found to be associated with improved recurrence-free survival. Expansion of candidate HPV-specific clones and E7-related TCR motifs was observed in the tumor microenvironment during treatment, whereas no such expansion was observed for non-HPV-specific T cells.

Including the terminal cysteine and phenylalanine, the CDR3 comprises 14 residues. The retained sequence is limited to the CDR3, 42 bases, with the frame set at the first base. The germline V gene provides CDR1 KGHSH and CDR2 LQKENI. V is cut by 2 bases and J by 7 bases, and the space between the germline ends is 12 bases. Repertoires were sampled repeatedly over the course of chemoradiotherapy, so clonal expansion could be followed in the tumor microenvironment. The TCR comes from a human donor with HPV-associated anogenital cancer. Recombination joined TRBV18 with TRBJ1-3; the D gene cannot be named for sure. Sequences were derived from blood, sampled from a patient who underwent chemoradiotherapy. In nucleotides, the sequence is TGTGCCAGCTCACCAACAAGGGAGAAGAACACCATATATTTT. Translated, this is CASSPTREKNTIYF.